A selection of T cell receptor beta chains follows, all from one sample in a study of blood T cell repertoires in COVID-19. Some clones are missing from TCRdb's copy, which holds only in-frame ones; the method was immunoSEQ multiplex PCR. This sample has roughly 310,000 clones, with around 87% found just once. The specimen sequenced was peripheral blood. The receptors derive from a woman between 45 and 65 years old with active or convalescent COVID-19. Both conserved end residues are part of each CDR3. Each record gives: CDR3 DNA, CDR3 protein, J gene, V gene, CDR3 length, D gene, clone size. A D gene is named only where the DNA matches it firmly. A row's size may be missing; if present it is once, few, many or a size class.

CDR3nt: TGTGCCAGCAGTGAGACCGGACGGGGTCAGCCCCAGCATTTT
CDR3aa: CASSETGRGQPQHF
j_gene: TRBJ1-5
v_gene: TRBV6-1
len: 14
d_gene: NA
abundance: NA

CDR3nt: TGTGCCAGCAGCTTAATAGGTACTCTAGCGGGATTCTACAATGAGCAGTTCTTC
CDR3aa: CASSLIGTLAGFYNEQFF
j_gene: TRBJ2-1
v_gene: TRBV7-9
len: 18
d_gene: TRBD2
abundance: NA

CDR3nt: TGTGCCAGCAGTAAGACAGGGAAACCCTACGAGCAGTACTTC
CDR3aa: CASSKTGKPYEQYF
j_gene: TRBJ2-7
v_gene: TRBV28
len: 14
d_gene: TRBD1
abundance: NA

CDR3nt: TGTGCCAGCAGCTTAGATGCCGGACAGGGGGGCGGAAACACCATATATTTT
CDR3aa: CASSLDAGQGGGNTIYF
j_gene: TRBJ1-3
v_gene: TRBV11-2
len: 17
d_gene: TRBD1
abundance: NA

CDR3nt: TGTGCCAGCAGCCAAGGGGGGGGGTACAATGAGCAGTTCTTC
CDR3aa: CASSQGGGYNEQFF
j_gene: TRBJ2-1
v_gene: TRBV5-4
len: 14
d_gene: NA
abundance: NA

CDR3nt: TGCGCCAGCAGCCAAGGGGCGTCAGGGGAAGGTGGCTACACCTTC
CDR3aa: CASSQGASGEGGYTF
j_gene: TRBJ1-2
v_gene: TRBV4-3
len: 15
d_gene: NA
abundance: NA

CDR3nt: TGTGCCAGCAGCCACGGGACTCTCGATGAAAAACTGTTTTTT
CDR3aa: CASSHGTLDEKLFF
j_gene: TRBJ1-4
v_gene: TRBV5-4
len: 14
d_gene: NA
abundance: NA

CDR3nt: TGTGCCAGCAGCTTAGTACAACGAAGCACAGATACGCAGTATTTT
CDR3aa: CASSLVQRSTDTQYF
j_gene: TRBJ2-3
v_gene: TRBV7-2
len: 15
d_gene: NA
abundance: NA

CDR3nt: TGTGCCAGCAGTTTATCCCCCGGGGGAAGCTCCTACAATGAGCAGTTCTTC
CDR3aa: CASSLSPGGSSYNEQFF
j_gene: TRBJ2-1
v_gene: TRBV27
len: 17
d_gene: NA
abundance: NA

CDR3nt: TGTGCCAGCAGTGCCACCCCGGGACAATCCTACGAGCAGTACTTC
CDR3aa: CASSATPGQSYEQYF
j_gene: TRBJ2-7
v_gene: TRBV2
len: 15
d_gene: NA
abundance: NA

CDR3nt: TGTGCCAGCACCAGTTTCATGAACACTGAAGCTTTCTTT
CDR3aa: CASTSFMNTEAFF
j_gene: TRBJ1-1
v_gene: TRBV28
len: 13
d_gene: NA
abundance: NA

CDR3nt: TGTGCCAGCAGGGCCTACTCCGCGGGGCGGAATGAGCAGTTCTTC
CDR3aa: CASRAYSAGRNEQFF
j_gene: TRBJ2-1
v_gene: TRBV27
len: 15
d_gene: NA
abundance: NA

CDR3nt: TGTGCCAGCAGCCCGGGACTAGCGACTGAGACCCAGTACTTC
CDR3aa: CASSPGLATETQYF
j_gene: TRBJ2-5
v_gene: TRBV11-2
len: 14
d_gene: TRBD2
abundance: NA

CDR3nt: TGTGCCAGCAGTTCGAGGGTTTTTTCTGGGGCCAACGTCCTGACTTTC
CDR3aa: CASSSRVFSGANVLTF
j_gene: TRBJ2-6
v_gene: TRBV6-2/TRBV6-3
len: 16
d_gene: NA
abundance: NA

CDR3nt: TGTGCCACCTCACGACAGGGCGGCGGCTACACCTTC
CDR3aa: CATSRQGGGYTF
j_gene: TRBJ1-2
v_gene: TRBV24-1
len: 12
d_gene: TRBD1
abundance: once

CDR3nt: TGTGCCAGTAGTTTATCTGCCGGGACAGGGGGCACTGAAGCTTTCTTT
CDR3aa: CASSLSAGTGGTEAFF
j_gene: TRBJ1-1
v_gene: TRBV19
len: 16
d_gene: TRBD1
abundance: NA